Listed below are T cell receptor beta chains from one sample, sequenced in a study of PD-1 blockade in classical Hodgkin lymphoma. TCRdb keeps only in-frame clones here, not all; method: immunoSEQ multiplex PCR. This table has fewer than 90,000 clones, about nine tenths appearing once. Source: peripheral blood mononuclear cells (PBMCs), taken at baseline. These receptors were collected from a human donor with classical Hodgkin lymphoma. Both conserved end residues are trimmed from each CDR3. A D gene is named only where the DNA matches it firmly.

j_call d_call v_call cdr3_aa
TRBJ2-4 . TRBV10-3 ALLGIQY
TRBJ1-5 . TRBV27 ASRATAMGDQPQH
TRBJ1-1 . TRBV19 ASSDYGNTEAF
TRBJ2-2 . TRBV19 ASTAGWGGELF
TRBJ1-1 . TRBV5-1 ASREAGGPMNTEAF
TRBJ1-1 TRBD1 TRBV19 ASSTWTGVYTEAF
TRBJ1-4 . TRBV5-1 ASRGRPGNEKLF
TRBJ1-5 TRBD1 TRBV7-2 ASSLGQGASPQH
TRBJ1-2 TRBD1 TRBV28 ASSSPNLPLTGGYGYT
TRBJ2-1 TRBD2 TRBV5-4 ASSLAGLAGDEQF
TRBJ2-5 . TRBV7-8 ASSLDRFLTETQY
TRBJ1-5 . TRBV15 ATSNRGGQPQH
TRBJ1-1 . TRBV19 ASSVGTLNTEAF
TRBJ2-3 TRBD2 TRBV5-1 ASSIIAGGTDTQY
TRBJ1-2 . TRBV6-5 ASSYSTVPNSYT
TRBJ1-1 . TRBV19 ASSTFPGGKTEAF
TRBJ1-1 . TRBV27 ASSVAGYTEAF
TRBJ2-1 TRBD2 TRBV5-4 ASSPGTSRYNEQF
TRBJ2-1 . TRBV14 ASSQEIQVYRSYNEQF
TRBJ2-7 . TRBV18 ATKSLSGSYEQY
TRBJ2-5 . TRBV7-7 ASSLRLGGETQY
TRBJ2-5 . TRBV14 ASSRRDPEETQY
TRBJ2-7 . TRBV4-1 ASTRWGWYEQY
TRBJ2-6 . TRBV27 ASSLRQGSSGANVLT
TRBJ1-4 . TRBV6-1 ASSEPSPDEKLF
TRBJ1-1 . TRBV29-1 SVGLGVTDPVAF
TRBJ2-2 . TRBV29-1 SVEGPGANTGELF
TRBJ1-1 . TRBV4-1 ASSQGPGLNTEAF
TRBJ2-6 TRBD1 TRBV5-1 ASSQRTGGELSGANVLT
TRBJ1-2 . TRBV27 ASSANYGYT
TRBJ2-4 . TRBV19 ASSPTGGIAKNIQY
TRBJ2-7 TRBD2 TRBV5-1 ASTLAGGDEQY
TRBJ1-1 TRBD1 TRBV4-1 ASSQDRDRGLTEAF
TRBJ2-1 . TRBV5-6 ASSPPASRLGEQF
TRBJ1-3 . TRBV19 ASSLGAGNTIY
TRBJ2-3 TRBD2 TRBV5-1 ASSPRLAGAPVHSTDTQY
TRBJ2-7 . TRBV7-9 ASSSLVGEQY
TRBJ2-7 . TRBV6-5 ASSPDLYEQY
TRBJ1-1 . TRBV7-9 ASSSNRPGPMNTEAF
TRBJ1-1 TRBD1 TRBV6-1 ASSQQGANTEAF
TRBJ2-1 TRBD2 TRBV7-2 ASSQTSGPHNEQF
TRBJ2-7 . TRBV28 ASSLMDRGCEQY
TRBJ2-1 TRBD1 TRBV15 ATSRDRRTGRGLYNEQF
TRBJ1-5 . TRBV6-5 ASSYSGDQPQH
TRBJ2-5 . TRBV5-4 ASSLGLAQETQY
TRBJ1-4 TRBD1 TRBV27 ASSSLRQGGEKLF
TRBJ2-3 . TRBV27 ASSDVFGTDTQY
TRBJ2-7 . TRBV7-2 ASSFTERLLQY
TRBJ2-7 . TRBV7-9 ASSLPGVYEQY
TRBJ2-7 . TRBV27 ASSVGTFSPEQY
TRBJ2-1 . TRBV6-5 ASSPRFGPHNEQF
TRBJ2-1 TRBD2 TRBV27 ASSLEGIAGGPGNEQF
TRBJ2-3 TRBD1 TRBV6-1 ASSHAIGQADTQY
TRBJ1-4 . TRBV5-1 ASSSSTGDNEKLF
TRBJ2-2 . TRBV5-6 ASSPIANTGELF